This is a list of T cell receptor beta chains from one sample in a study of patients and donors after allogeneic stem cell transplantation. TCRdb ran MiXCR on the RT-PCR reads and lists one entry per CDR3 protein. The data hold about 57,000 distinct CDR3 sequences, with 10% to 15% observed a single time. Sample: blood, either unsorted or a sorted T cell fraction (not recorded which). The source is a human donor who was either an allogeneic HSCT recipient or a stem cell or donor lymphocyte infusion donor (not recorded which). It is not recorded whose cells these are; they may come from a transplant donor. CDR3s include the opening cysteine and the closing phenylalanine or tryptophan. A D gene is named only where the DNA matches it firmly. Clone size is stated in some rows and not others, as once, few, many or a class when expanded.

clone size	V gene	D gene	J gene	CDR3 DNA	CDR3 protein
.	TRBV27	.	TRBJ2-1	TGTGCCAGCCTACCCGGGGCAGCCCGAAAGAATGAGCAGTTCTTC	CASLPGAARKNEQFF
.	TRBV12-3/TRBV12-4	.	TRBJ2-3	TGTGCCAGCAGTTTCGGACCCACAGATACGCAGTATTTT	CASSFGPTDTQYF
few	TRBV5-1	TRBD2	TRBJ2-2	TGCGCCAGCAGCTCAGGACTAGCGGGAGTGTCTACCGGGGAGCTGTTTTTT	CASSSGLAGVSTGELFF
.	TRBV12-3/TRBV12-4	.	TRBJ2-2	TGTGCCAGCATTCTAGGTACCGGGGAGCTGTTTTTT	CASILGTGELFF
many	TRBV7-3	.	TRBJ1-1	TGTGCCAGCAGCTTAACCCTTGACAGCGAAGCTTTCTTT	CASSLTLDSEAFF
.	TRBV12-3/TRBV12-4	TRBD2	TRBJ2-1	TGTGCCAGCAGTTTAATGGTTTTCGGACTAGCGGGAGCTGAGCAGTTCTTC	CASSLMVFGLAGAEQFF
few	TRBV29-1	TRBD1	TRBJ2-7	TGCAGCGCCTGGGACAGCTCTGGGGAGCAGTACTTC	CSAWDSSGEQYF
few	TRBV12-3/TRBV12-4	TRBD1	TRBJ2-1	TGTGCCAGCAGTCACAGGGGATTGTACAATGAGCAGTTCTTC	CASSHRGLYNEQFF
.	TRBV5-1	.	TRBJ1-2	TGCGCCAGCAGCTTGGGAGGCCCATACACCTATGGCTACACCTTC	CASSLGGPYTYGYTF
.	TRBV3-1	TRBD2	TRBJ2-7	TGTGCCAGCAGCCATTCTAGCGGGCAAAGCTACGAGCAGTACTTC	CASSHSSGQSYEQYF
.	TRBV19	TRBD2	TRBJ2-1	TGTGCCAGTAGTATTCACCTAGCGGGAGTTCGGAATGAGCAGTTCTTC	CASSIHLAGVRNEQFF
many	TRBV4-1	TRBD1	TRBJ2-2	TGCGCCAGCAGCCCTTGGGACAGGCAAGGCGGGGAGCTGTTTTTT	CASSPWDRQGGELFF
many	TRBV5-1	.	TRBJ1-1	TGCGCCAGCAGCTCCTTGACGGGTAGCACTGAAGCTTTCTTT	CASSSLTGSTEAFF
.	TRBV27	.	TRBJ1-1	TGTGCCAGCAGTTTCCTGGGAGGGGGGAACACTGAAGCTTTCTTT	CASSFLGGGNTEAFF
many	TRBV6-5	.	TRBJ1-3	TGTGCCAGCAGTTACGGGGTTTGGCGGAGCACCATATATTTT	CASSYGVWRSTIYF
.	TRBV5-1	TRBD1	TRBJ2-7	TGCGCCAGCAGCTCGGGACAGGGTGGCTCGGGAGTCTACGAGCAGTACTTC	CASSSGQGGSGVYEQYF
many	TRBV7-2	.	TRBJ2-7	TGTGCCAGCAGCTTAGGAATGGAGGGCCTCTTCTCCTACGAGCAGTACTTC	CASSLGMEGLFSYEQYF
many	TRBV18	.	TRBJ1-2	TGTGCCAGCTCACCTACGGAACTAACTAACTATGGCTACACCTTC	CASSPTELTNYGYTF
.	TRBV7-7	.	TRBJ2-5	TGTGCTAGCAGCCTCGGGGCGACCCAGTACTTC	CASSLGATQYF
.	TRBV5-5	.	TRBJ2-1	TGTGCCAGCAGCTCTGATACAATTGAGCAGTTCTTC	CASSSDTIEQFF
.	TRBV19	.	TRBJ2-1	TGTGCCAGTAGTATTCGGGGACCCTACAATGAGCAGTTCTTC	CASSIRGPYNEQFF
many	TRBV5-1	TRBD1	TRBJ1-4	TGCGCCAGCAGCTTGGATCCCGGGACAGGGAATGAAAAACTGTTTTTT	CASSLDPGTGNEKLFF
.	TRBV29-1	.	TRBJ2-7	TGCAGCGTTGAAGAAAGGGTCGAAGGAAGCTCCTACGAGCAGTACTTC	CSVEERVEGSSYEQYF
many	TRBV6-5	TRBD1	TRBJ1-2	TGTGCCAGCAGTTACGGCGACAGGGGACCTTACAGCTACACCTTC	CASSYGDRGPYSYTF
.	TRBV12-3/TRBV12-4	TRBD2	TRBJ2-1	TGTGCCAGCAGTACGCAGCGGGAGAGGTACAATGAGCAGTTCTTC	CASSTQRERYNEQFF
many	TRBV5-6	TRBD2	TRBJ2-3	TGTGCCAGCAGCGGGGGGACTAGCGGGAGTGATACGCAGTATTTT	CASSGGTSGSDTQYF
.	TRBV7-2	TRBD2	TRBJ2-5	TGTGCCAGCAGCTTAGTCGCTAGCGGGGAGACCCAGTACTTC	CASSLVASGETQYF
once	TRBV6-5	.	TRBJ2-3	TGTGCCAGCAGTTACTCAGGACTCTTGGGCACAGATACGCAGTATTTT	CASSYSGLLGTDTQYF
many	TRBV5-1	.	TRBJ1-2	TGCGCCAGCAGCTTGGGAGAGGCCTCAAGAGTTTATGGCTACACCTTC	CASSLGEASRVYGYTF
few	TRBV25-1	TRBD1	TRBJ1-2	TGTGCCAGCAGTTATGGACAGGGGAGGGTCTATGGCTACACCTTC	CASSYGQGRVYGYTF
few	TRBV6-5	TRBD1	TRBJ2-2	TGTGCCAGCAGTTCGCACCGGGACAGGAACACCGGGGAGCTGTTTTTT	CASSSHRDRNTGELFF
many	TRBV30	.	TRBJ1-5	TGTGCCTGGACTTCCTCAGGGTTGCCTAATCAGCCCCAGCATTTT	CAWTSSGLPNQPQHF
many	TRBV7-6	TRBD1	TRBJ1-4	TGTGCCAGCAGCTTAGTGTATTCGCAGGGGGCAGATGAAAAACTGTTTTTT	CASSLVYSQGADEKLFF
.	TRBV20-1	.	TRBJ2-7	TGCAGTGCTAGAGAGTTAGGTGAAACCTACGAGCAGTACTTC	CSARELGETYEQYF
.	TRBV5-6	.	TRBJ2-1	TGTGCCAGCAGCTTGTGGATGGAACAGAGGTACAATGAGCAGTTCTTC	CASSLWMEQRYNEQFF
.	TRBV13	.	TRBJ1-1	TGTGCCAGCAGCTTCCCTCTGAACACTGAAGCTTTCTTT	CASSFPLNTEAFF
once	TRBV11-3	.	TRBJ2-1	TGTGCCAGCAGCTTAGGGGTAGCGGATTACAATGAGCAGTTCTTC	CASSLGVADYNEQFF
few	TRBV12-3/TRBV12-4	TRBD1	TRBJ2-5	TGTGCCAGCAGTTTGGACAGGGGGCGAGAGACCCAGTACTTC	CASSLDRGRETQYF
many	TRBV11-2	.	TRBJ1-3	TGTGCCAGCAGCTTATATGGGGGAGCTGGAAACACCATATATTTT	CASSLYGGAGNTIYF
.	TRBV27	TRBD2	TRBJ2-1	TGTGCCAGCAGTTTAACGGCTAGCGGGAGATTAAATGAGCAGTTCTTC	CASSLTASGRLNEQFF
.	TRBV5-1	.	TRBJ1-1	TGCGCCAGCAGCTGGGGAGATAACACTGAAGCTTTCTTT	CASSWGDNTEAFF
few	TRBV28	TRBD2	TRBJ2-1	TGTGCCAGCAGTTTGACGACTAGCGGGAGCGGGGACTACAATGAGCAGTTCTTC	CASSLTTSGSGDYNEQFF
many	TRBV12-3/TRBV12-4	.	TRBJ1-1	TGTGCCACCCTTTCGACGAGGATTAGGAACACTGAAGCTTTCTTT	CATLSTRIRNTEAFF
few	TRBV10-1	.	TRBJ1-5	TGCGCCAGCAGCTCGGACAGAAATCAGCCCCAGCATTTT	CASSSDRNQPQHF
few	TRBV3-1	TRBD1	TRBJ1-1	TGTGCCAGCAGCCCTACAGGGGGCAGGACTGAAGCTTTCTTT	CASSPTGGRTEAFF
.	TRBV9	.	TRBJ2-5	TGTGCCAGCAGCGTAGGGGGCGTCCAAGAGACCCAGTACTTC	CASSVGGVQETQYF
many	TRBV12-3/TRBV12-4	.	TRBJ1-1	TGTGCCAGCAGTTTTTCAGACACTGAAGCTTTCTTT	CASSFSDTEAFF
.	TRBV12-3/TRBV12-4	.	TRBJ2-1	TGTGCCAGCCTAAGGTTAAACCGCAATGAGCAGTTCTTC	CASLRLNRNEQFF
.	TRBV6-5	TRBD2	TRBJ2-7	TGTGCCAGCAGACCTACGGGGGGGACTAGCGGCTACGAGCAGTACTTC	CASRPTGGTSGYEQYF
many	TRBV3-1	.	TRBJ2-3	TGTGCCAGCAGCCAAGATTCAGGGCCCTGGGGAGATACGCAGTATTTT	CASSQDSGPWGDTQYF
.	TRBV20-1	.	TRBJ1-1	TGCAGTGCTAGAGATGCCACTGGCAACACTGAAGCTTTCTTT	CSARDATGNTEAFF
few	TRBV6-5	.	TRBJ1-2	TGTGCCAGCAGTGGGCAGAGCCCTATAGGCTACACCTTC	CASSGQSPIGYTF
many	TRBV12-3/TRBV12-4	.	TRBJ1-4	TGTGCCAGCAGTCCCACCTGGGACAACTTGGGAAAACTGTTTTTT	CASSPTWDNLGKLFF